These 26 T cell receptor beta chains came from one sample sequenced in a study of Ad26.COV2.S vaccination and SARS-CoV-2 variants. Libraries were prepared by immunoSEQ multiplex PCR; TCRdb keeps only in-frame clonotypes and omits some of them. The data contain 350,000 to 600,000 clones, 89% of them singletons. Treatment in this sample: around 19 received Ad26.COV2.S at low or high dose, single or two shots; 5 received placebo; per-sample allocation not given. Specimen acquisition occurred on day 63 following the initial vaccine or placebo injection. This sample comprised peripheral blood, obtained in a trial of Ad26.COV2.S vaccine versus placebo. These receptors originate from a person aged 18-65 years who received the Ad26.COV2.S COVID-19 vaccine or a placebo.

The V call is TRBV28, the J call TRBJ2-1; TRBD2 agrees at 8 bases. V shed 2 bases, J shed 3 bases, and the junction held 9 bases outside the gene matches. Germline CDR1 is MDHEN and CDR2 is SYDVKM. This CDR3 is built from 17 residues. For the CDR3, the DNA is TGTGCCAGCAGTTTAATTGGGCTAGCGGGCAACTACAATGAGCAGTTCTTC. It encodes CASSLIGLAGNYNEQFF.

This clone came up a few times. J is TRBJ2-1 and V is TRBV6-4, with a possible D match to TRBD1 (6 bases). CDR3 length equals 15 residues. Germline V CDR1 and CDR2: MRHNA, SNTAGT. The V gene lost 2 bases and the J gene lost 6 bases, with 14 bases spanning the gap. In DNA form, the CDR3 reads TGTGCCAGCAGTGACACAGTACAGGGTTCCAATGAGCAGTTCTTC. Amino acid sequence: CASSDTVQGSNEQFF.

The J gene is TRBJ2-5, the V gene TRBV5-4; TRBD2 matches at 9 bases. Germline V gene data show CDR1 as SGHNT and CDR2 as YYREEE (reference sequence). The V segment lost 4 bases and the J segment 9 bases; nucleotides outside the gene matches: 16. The CDR3 runs to 16 residues. The CDR3 reads CASSPRVAGDLGAQYF. DNA of the CDR3: TGTGCCAGCAGCCCCCGGGTAGCGGGGGATCTGGGGGCCCAGTACTTC.

The chain carries TRBV9 and TRBJ1-4, with D perhaps matching TRBD1 (5 bases). From germline, CDR1 is SGDLS and CDR2 YYNGEE. V was shortened by 1 base and J by 7 bases, with 14 bases between the two germline ends. This CDR3 is 15 amino acids long. The CDR3 is CASSVFGAAGEKLFF. DNA of the CDR3: TGTGCCAGCAGCGTATTTGGGGCGGCAGGTGAAAAACTGTTTTTT. The full variable domain, in which reference TRBV9 and TRBJ1-4 provide the parts outside the CDR3, is DSGVTQTPKHLITATGQRVTLRCSPRSGDLSVYWYQQSLDQGLQFLIQYYNGEERAKGNILERFSAQQFPDLHSELNLSSLELGDSALYFCASSVFGAAGEKLFFGSGTQLSVL.

This clone was found a few times. The V and J genes are TRBV27 and TRBJ2-2; 9 nucleotides agree with TRBD1. The germline V gene has CDR1 MNHEY and CDR2 SMNVEV (reference sequence). This CDR3 is built from 15 residues. Trimming at V came to 7 bases and at J to 4 bases, leaving 7 bases not matched to a gene. CDR3 residues: CASKAWTGATGELFF. DNA of the CDR3: TGTGCCAGCAAGGCGTGGACAGGGGCCACCGGGGAGCTGTTTTTT.

The sample holds a few counts of this clone. This chain joins TRBV18 and TRBJ1-1; D remains unclear. V lost 5 bases and J lost 1, with 8 bases in between. The germline gives CDR1 KGHSH, CDR2 LQKENI. The CDR3 runs to 13 residues. CDR3 region: CASSYGRNTEAFF. In nucleotides, the CDR3 is TGTGCCAGCTCATACGGCCGGAACACTGAAGCTTTCTTT. The whole variable domain, remainder taken from reference TRBV18 and TRBJ1-1, is NAGVMQNPRHLVRRRGQEARLRCSPMKGHSHVYWYRQLPEEGLKFMVYLQKENIIDESGMPKERFSAEFPKEGPSILRIQQVVRGDSAAYFCASSYGRNTEAFFGQGTRLTVV.

The chain couples TRBV7-8 to TRBJ2-7; TRBD1 might be the D (6 bases). Germline V gene sequence: CDR1 SGHVS, CDR2 FQNEAQ. The length of the CDR3 is 16 residues. Between the trimmed V and J ends, which lost 5 bases and 6 bases, there was a span of 23 bases. In DNA, the CDR3 is TGTGCCAGCAGCCTTACAACAAGGGGGTTGGGGTCCGAGCAGTACTTC. Amino acid sequence: CASSLTTRGLGSEQYF.

J is TRBJ2-2 and V is TRBV27; D is possibly TRBD2 (7 bases). The CDR3 runs 14 residues. Germline V gene data show CDR1 as MNHEY and CDR2 as SMNVEV (reference sequence). Trimming removed 5 bases at V and 4 bases at J, with 11 bases between. The CDR3 bases are TGTGCCAGCAGTGGGGGGGCGATCACCGGGGAGCTGTTTTTT. This gives the protein CASSGGAITGELFF.

This clone was recorded once. The chain recombines TRBV12-3 or TRBV12-4 with TRBJ1-3; 9 bases map to TRBD1. The V segment lost 5 bases and the J segment 6 bases; nucleotides outside the gene matches: 2. The length of the CDR3 is 13 residues. The CDR3 DNA reads as TGTGCCAGCAGTGGGACAGGGCCAAACACCATATATTTT. This translates into CASSGTGPNTIYF.

The chain is built from TRBV6-2 or TRBV6-3 and TRBJ1-1; 7 bases align to TRBD1. The J segment lost 5 bases and the V segment lost 4 bases, leaving 7 bases of the junction unmatched. This CDR3 comprises 14 residues. The V gene's germline CDR1 is MNHEY and CDR2 SVGEGT. The CDR3 region is CASSFQGGGTEAFF. Written as DNA, the CDR3 is TGTGCCAGCAGTTTCCAGGGGGGTGGGACTGAAGCTTTCTTT.

The chain links TRBV30 to TRBJ1-5; TRBD1 agrees at 7 bases. The germline V gene has CDR1 GTSNPN and CDR2 SVGIG (reference sequence). The J segment lost 0 bases and the V segment lost 3 bases, leaving 8 bases of the junction unmatched. The CDR3 sequence is 16 residues long. The CDR3 DNA follows: TGTGCCTGGAGCCCAGGGGGAAAAACTAGCAATCAGCCCCAGCATTTT. Its protein product is CAWSPGGKTSNQPQHF.

This chain links TRBV18 with TRBJ1-5; D unresolved. The CDR3 runs to 15 residues. Trimming shortened V by 2 bases and J by 0 bases, and 8 bases separated the two germline ends. Germline V CDR1 and CDR2: KGHSH, LQKENI. The CDR3 DNA follows: TGTGCCAGCTCACCAGGAGGGCCTAGCAATCAGCCCCAGCATTTT. Translated, it gives CASSPGGPSNQPQHF.

The chain uses TRBV28 and TRBJ2-5; TRBD2 agrees at 9 bases. The germline V gene has CDR1 MDHEN and CDR2 SYDVKM. The CDR3 is 17 amino acids. With 5 bases clipped from V and 3 bases from J, the junction kept 13 bases outside the gene matches. This CDR3 reads CASSPRLADIREETQYF. CDR3 DNA sequence: TGTGCCAGCAGTCCCCGACTAGCGGACATAAGAGAAGAGACCCAGTACTTC.

The rearrangement links TRBV11-2 to TRBJ2-2; D might be TRBD2 (5 bases). With 3 bases removed from V and 5 bases from J, the gap between germline ends came to 10 bases. The length of the CDR3 is 14 residues. Germline V gene data show CDR1 as SGHAT and CDR2 as FQNNGV. CDR3 amino acids: CASSLGSGTGELFF. The DNA of the CDR3 is TGTGCCAGCAGCTTGGGGTCGGGGACCGGGGAGCTGTTTTTT.

The chain uses TRBV5-4 and TRBJ2-3; 9 nucleotides align to TRBD2. CDR1 is SGHNT, CDR2 YYREEE, per germline (reference sequence). With 0 bases clipped from V and 1 base from J, the junction kept 9 bases outside the gene matches. The CDR3 runs to 18 residues. CDR3 in amino acids: CASSLANRLAERTDTQYF. The CDR3 region has the DNA TGTGCCAGCAGCTTGGCAAATAGACTAGCGGAACGCACAGATACGCAGTATTTT.

V usage is TRBV30 and J usage is TRBJ1-5; a weak D match, TRBD1 (6 bases). The ends were cut back, 7 bases at V and 1 base at J, with 14 bases in the middle. CDR1 GTSNPN and CDR2 SVGIG come from the germline V gene (reference sequence). The CDR3 consists of 14 residues. CDR3 loop: CAYSQGTSNQPQHF. CDR3 DNA: TGTGCCTACTCACAGGGCACGAGCAATCAGCCCCAGCATTTT.

Worth noting for this clone: At the DNA level, this CDR3 is encoded by other sequences in the same sample as well. The genes are TRBV19 and TRBJ1-5; maybe TRBD1 (6 bases). This CDR3 is 16 amino acids long. V gave up 6 bases and J gave up 6 bases, with 21 bases separating them. Germline lookup yields CDR1 LNHDA and CDR2 SQIVND (reference sequence). The CDR3 DNA is TGTGCCAGTAGCATGTTATTAGGGGGGCTCTTTCAGCCCCAGCATTTT. It codes for CASSMLLGGLFQPQHF.

This chain joins TRBV7-9 and TRBJ2-3, with 7 bases that match TRBD2. Losses at the gene ends were 0 bases for V and 2 bases for J; bases not matched to a gene: 5. This CDR3 spans 16 amino acids. Germline V gene data show CDR1 as SEHNR and CDR2 as FQNEAQ (reference sequence). The CDR3 coding sequence is TGTGCCAGCAGCTTAGCCCGGGACTACCACACAGATACGCAGTATTTT. Encoded protein: CASSLARDYHTDTQYF.

The CDR3 nucleotides are TGTGCCACCAGTGATTCCCCTGGGACAGGGAATTTGAATGAGCAGTTCTTC. Encoded protein: CATSDSPGTGNLNEQFF. V and J are TRBV24-1 and TRBJ2-1; TRBD1 matches at 9 bases. The CDR3 sequence is 17 residues long. Germline CDR1 reads KGHDR; CDR2 reads SFDVKD. Trimming cost V 2 bases and J 7 bases; bases outside gene matches: 11.

Details on this clone: Other DNA sequences within the sample encode an identical CDR3. The CDR3 spells CSVVGETQYF. In DNA form, the CDR3 reads TGCAGCGTTGTTGGAGAGACCCAGTACTTC. V is TRBV29-1 and J is TRBJ2-5; D is uncertain. The V and J ends lost 4 bases and 4 bases respectively, with 4 bases between them. Germline V lookup: CDR1 SQVTM, CDR2 ANQGSEA. This CDR3 spans 10 amino acids. Based on the CDR3 plus reference TRBV29-1 and TRBJ2-5, the full variable domain is SAVISQKPSRDICQRGTSLTIQCQVDSQVTMMFWYRQQPGQSLTLIATANQGSEATYESGFVIDKFPISRPNLTFSTLTVSNMSPEDSSIYLCSVVGETQYFGPGTRLLVL.

This clone appeared a few times. The chain has TRBV19 and TRBJ1-6; TRBD1 matches 7 bases. After removal of 6 bases from V and 9 bases from J, the junction contained 5 bases not matched to a gene. The CDR3 extends over 13 amino acids. Germline CDR1 LNHDA, CDR2 SQIVND (reference sequence). As DNA, the CDR3 is TGTGCCAGTAGAGACAGGGCGACTTCACCCCTCCACTTT. Protein sequence: CASRDRATSPLHF.

CDR3 bases: TGTGCCAGCAGCTCCCCGGGGGGCTATAATTCACCCCTCCACTTT. Translating gives CASSSPGGYNSPLHF. V and J are TRBV28 and TRBJ1-6, with D possibly TRBD1 on 5 matching bases. The germline V gene has CDR1 MDHEN and CDR2 SYDVKM. Trimming took 6 bases from V and 3 from J, leaving 12 bases between them. The CDR3 runs to 15 residues.

This clone was found many times. The gene calls are TRBV27 and TRBJ1-6; TRBD1 might be the D (5 bases). This CDR3 contains 19 residues. The ends were cut back, 6 bases at V and 0 bases at J, with 21 bases in the middle. The germline V gene has CDR1 MNHEY and CDR2 SMNVEV (reference sequence). The DNA of the CDR3 is TGTGCCAGCAGCCCCACCTCGACAGCCGCGAGCTCCTATAATTCACCCCTCCACTTT. Its protein is CASSPTSTAASSYNSPLHF.

The rearrangement links TRBV7-2 to TRBJ2-1; a weak D match, TRBD2 (6 bases). The V gene's germline CDR1 is SGHTA and CDR2 FQGNSA. V was clipped by 7 bases and J by 0 bases, with 13 bases between them. This CDR3 has 15 amino acids. For the CDR3, the DNA is TGTGCCAGCATCCTAGCGCCGAGCTCCTACAATGAGCAGTTCTTC. Its protein is CASILAPSSYNEQFF.

The V gene is TRBV18, the J gene TRBJ2-7, with 12 bases aligning to TRBD1. CDR1 is KGHSH, CDR2 LQKENI, per germline. This CDR3 spans 14 amino acids. V was pared by 3 bases and J by 6 bases, with 3 bases of the junction left unmatched. Here the CDR3 DNA reads TGTGCCAGCTCACCGGGACAGGGGGCGGCCGAGCAGTACTTC. This codes for CASSPGQGAAEQYF.

V gene TRBV7-2 combines with J gene TRBJ2-5; TRBD2 aligns across 10 bases. Trimming at V came to 6 bases and at J to 0 bases, leaving 7 bases not matched to a gene. Germline V gene sequence: CDR1 SGHTA, CDR2 FQGNSA. The length of the CDR3 is 16 residues. DNA for the CDR3: TGTGCCAGCAGTCCCGAAGGACTAGCGGACCAAGAGACCCAGTACTTC. This encodes CASSPEGLADQETQYF.